This TCR beta chain came from a study of shared clonotypes between healthy human individuals. Germline V gene sequence: CDR1 SGHRS, CDR2 YFSETQ. Losses at the gene ends were 4 bases for V and 1 base for J; bases not matched to a gene: 5. This CDR3 comprises 15 residues. The repertoire was sequenced with immunoSEQ multiplex PCR; TCRdb's copy has only in-frame clones and lacks some. The sample records some 2.3 million clones, approximately 95% being singletons. The clonotype comes from a man aged 18-30 years in good health. Some clones in this sample may be carry-over from other donors' samples. V is TRBV5-1 and J is TRBJ1-1; TRBD1 agrees at 9 bases. Specimen: naive CD4+ T cells from PBMCs. Subset meaning: CD45RA+ positively selected. The CDR3 sequence is CASSIQTGGNTEAFF. Written as DNA, the CDR3 is TGCGCCAGCAGCATTCAGACAGGGGGGAACACTGAAGCTTTCTTT.